This T cell receptor beta chain derives from a study of T cells in women clearing cervical HPV infection. Study information: Controls' single incident HPV16 infection cleared within 12 months without precancer. HLA type stays a possible confounder, typing being limited. Findings and caveats of the study: Richness differences could reflect unmeasured T-cell content per sample.

TCRdb keeps only in-frame clones here, not all; method: immunoSEQ multiplex PCR. The sample's table shows 42,000 or so clones. Comments on this clone: The target antigen is unknown. The read gets to within 3 residues of the CDR3 end, and the germline J gene fills in the rest.

Germline CDR1 reads SEHNR; CDR2 reads FQNEAQ (reference sequence). J was trimmed by 6 bases and V by 1 base; bases with no gene match: 5. This CDR3 is 15 amino acids long. HPV was found by MY09/MY11 PCR and dot-blot genotyping. This clonotype was obtained from a woman aged 18 to 75 with a cervical HPV16 infection that either progressed to CIN3+ or cleared (not recorded which). The material sequenced was blood buffy coat. The V and J genes are TRBV7-9 and TRBJ2-3; 9 nucleotides match TRBD2. The CDR3 DNA, read in part, is TGTGCCAGCAGCTTAGGGACTAGCGATTATGATACG. Protein product: CASSLGTSDYDT. The entire CDR3 is CASSLGTSDYDTQYF.